The next 9 T cell receptor beta chains were all read from a single sample in a study of cytomegalovirus exposure and HLA in healthy donors. It was with 60 Vbeta and 13 Jbeta primers that the PCR ran. The protocol was immunoSEQ multiplex PCR, while the TCRdb copy is restricted to in-frame clones and leaves out a portion. The data hold 85,000 to 130,000 clones, with approximately 71% observed a single time. Sequencing input: PBMCs. Source of these receptors: a man in his forties in good health and CMV-seronegative.

The chain combines TRBV2 with TRBJ2-1, with D maybe TRBD2 (6 bases). Germline CDR1 reads SNHLY; CDR2 reads FYNNEI. There are 13 residues in the CDR3. Trimming took 4 bases from V and 9 from J, leaving 13 bases between them. In DNA form, the CDR3 reads TGTGCCAGCAGTGGACGGAGGGGCGGTGAGCAGTTCTTC. Translating it yields CASSGRRGGEQFF.

J is TRBJ2-1 and V is TRBV18; maybe TRBD2 (5 bases). Trimming removed 1 base at V and 4 bases at J, with 8 bases between. The CDR3 consists of 14 residues. The germline gives CDR1 KGHSH, CDR2 LQKENI. DNA of the CDR3: TGTGCCAGCTCACCACTGGGCGGGTACAATGAGCAGTTCTTC. The encoded protein is CASSPLGGYNEQFF.

This chain connects TRBV27 to TRBJ1-1; 9 bases are shared with TRBD1. The V and J ends lost 5 bases and 6 bases, in that order; junction bases with no gene match: 7. The CDR3 spans 14 residues. Germline V gene data show CDR1 as MNHEY and CDR2 as SMNVEV (reference sequence). DNA of the CDR3: TGTGCCAGCAGTCCCGGACAGGGGATAGCTGAAGCTTTCTTT. It is translated as CASSPGQGIAEAFF.

The chain joins TRBV4-2 to TRBJ1-4; possible D gene TRBD1, 5 bases. Germline CDR1 LGHNA, CDR2 YNFKEQ. Trimming cost V 0 bases and J 12 bases, with 23 bases left between them. CDR3 size: 17 residues. The CDR3 here is CASSQDISRGGNWELFF. The DNA of the CDR3 is TGTGCCAGCAGCCAAGACATAAGCCGCGGGGGAAATTGGGAACTGTTTTTT.

This clone was detected once. This rearrangement joins TRBV6-5 to TRBJ2-5; perhaps TRBD1 as D (6 bases). The CDR3 has 12 amino acids. Germline V gene sequence: CDR1 MNHEY, CDR2 SVGAGI. Trimming took off 4 bases at V and 5 bases at J, with 8 bases between the two ends. CDR3 loop: CASSFRGETQYF. The CDR3 bases are TGTGCCAGCAGTTTTAGGGGGGAGACCCAGTACTTC.

The rearrangement links TRBV7-3 to TRBJ1-2; D perhaps matches TRBD1 (6 bases). V lost 5 bases and J lost 3, with 22 bases in between. Germline CDR1 SGHTA, CDR2 FQGTGA. The CDR3 is made up of 17 amino acids. DNA for the CDR3: TGTGCCAGCAGCCATCCCAGGGGTTCGGCGCTACACTATGGCTACACCTTC. This sequence encodes CASSHPRGSALHYGYTF.

The chain has TRBV29-1 and TRBJ1-1; TRBD1 aligns across 8 bases. Trimming took 6 bases from V and 6 from J; bases not matched to a gene: 15. The germline V gene has CDR1 SQVTM and CDR2 ANQGSEA. The CDR3 runs 15 residues. The CDR3: CSVRPSDRGKPEAFF. In nucleotides, the CDR3 is TGCAGCGTCCGACCTTCCGACAGGGGAAAACCTGAAGCTTTCTTT. Full variable domain (rest looked up from reference TRBV29-1 and TRBJ1-1): SAVISQKPSRDICQRGTSLTIQCQVDSQVTMMFWYRQQPGQSLTLIATANQGSEATYESGFVIDKFPISRPNLTFSTLTVSNMSPEDSSIYLCSVRPSDRGKPEAFFGQGTRLTVV.

The V call is TRBV2, the J call TRBJ1-3; 9 positions agree with TRBD1. Germline CDR1 and CDR2: SNHLY and FYNNEI. V shed 8 bases, J shed 4 bases, and the junction held 12 bases outside the gene matches. The CDR3 consists of 16 residues. The CDR3 nucleotides are TGTGCCAGCCTCATCCGGGACAGGGTTGGGGGAAACACCATATATTTT. Protein sequence: CASLIRDRVGGNTIYF.

This chain uses TRBV18 with TRBJ1-4, with 8 positions matching TRBD1. The CDR3 has 14 residues. V gave up 3 bases and J gave up 3 bases; unmatched junction bases: 0. CDR1 is KGHSH and CDR2 is LQKENI in the germline V gene. CDR3 DNA: TGTGCCAGCTCACCGGACAGGGCTAATGAAAAACTGTTTTTT. This gives the protein CASSPDRANEKLFF.